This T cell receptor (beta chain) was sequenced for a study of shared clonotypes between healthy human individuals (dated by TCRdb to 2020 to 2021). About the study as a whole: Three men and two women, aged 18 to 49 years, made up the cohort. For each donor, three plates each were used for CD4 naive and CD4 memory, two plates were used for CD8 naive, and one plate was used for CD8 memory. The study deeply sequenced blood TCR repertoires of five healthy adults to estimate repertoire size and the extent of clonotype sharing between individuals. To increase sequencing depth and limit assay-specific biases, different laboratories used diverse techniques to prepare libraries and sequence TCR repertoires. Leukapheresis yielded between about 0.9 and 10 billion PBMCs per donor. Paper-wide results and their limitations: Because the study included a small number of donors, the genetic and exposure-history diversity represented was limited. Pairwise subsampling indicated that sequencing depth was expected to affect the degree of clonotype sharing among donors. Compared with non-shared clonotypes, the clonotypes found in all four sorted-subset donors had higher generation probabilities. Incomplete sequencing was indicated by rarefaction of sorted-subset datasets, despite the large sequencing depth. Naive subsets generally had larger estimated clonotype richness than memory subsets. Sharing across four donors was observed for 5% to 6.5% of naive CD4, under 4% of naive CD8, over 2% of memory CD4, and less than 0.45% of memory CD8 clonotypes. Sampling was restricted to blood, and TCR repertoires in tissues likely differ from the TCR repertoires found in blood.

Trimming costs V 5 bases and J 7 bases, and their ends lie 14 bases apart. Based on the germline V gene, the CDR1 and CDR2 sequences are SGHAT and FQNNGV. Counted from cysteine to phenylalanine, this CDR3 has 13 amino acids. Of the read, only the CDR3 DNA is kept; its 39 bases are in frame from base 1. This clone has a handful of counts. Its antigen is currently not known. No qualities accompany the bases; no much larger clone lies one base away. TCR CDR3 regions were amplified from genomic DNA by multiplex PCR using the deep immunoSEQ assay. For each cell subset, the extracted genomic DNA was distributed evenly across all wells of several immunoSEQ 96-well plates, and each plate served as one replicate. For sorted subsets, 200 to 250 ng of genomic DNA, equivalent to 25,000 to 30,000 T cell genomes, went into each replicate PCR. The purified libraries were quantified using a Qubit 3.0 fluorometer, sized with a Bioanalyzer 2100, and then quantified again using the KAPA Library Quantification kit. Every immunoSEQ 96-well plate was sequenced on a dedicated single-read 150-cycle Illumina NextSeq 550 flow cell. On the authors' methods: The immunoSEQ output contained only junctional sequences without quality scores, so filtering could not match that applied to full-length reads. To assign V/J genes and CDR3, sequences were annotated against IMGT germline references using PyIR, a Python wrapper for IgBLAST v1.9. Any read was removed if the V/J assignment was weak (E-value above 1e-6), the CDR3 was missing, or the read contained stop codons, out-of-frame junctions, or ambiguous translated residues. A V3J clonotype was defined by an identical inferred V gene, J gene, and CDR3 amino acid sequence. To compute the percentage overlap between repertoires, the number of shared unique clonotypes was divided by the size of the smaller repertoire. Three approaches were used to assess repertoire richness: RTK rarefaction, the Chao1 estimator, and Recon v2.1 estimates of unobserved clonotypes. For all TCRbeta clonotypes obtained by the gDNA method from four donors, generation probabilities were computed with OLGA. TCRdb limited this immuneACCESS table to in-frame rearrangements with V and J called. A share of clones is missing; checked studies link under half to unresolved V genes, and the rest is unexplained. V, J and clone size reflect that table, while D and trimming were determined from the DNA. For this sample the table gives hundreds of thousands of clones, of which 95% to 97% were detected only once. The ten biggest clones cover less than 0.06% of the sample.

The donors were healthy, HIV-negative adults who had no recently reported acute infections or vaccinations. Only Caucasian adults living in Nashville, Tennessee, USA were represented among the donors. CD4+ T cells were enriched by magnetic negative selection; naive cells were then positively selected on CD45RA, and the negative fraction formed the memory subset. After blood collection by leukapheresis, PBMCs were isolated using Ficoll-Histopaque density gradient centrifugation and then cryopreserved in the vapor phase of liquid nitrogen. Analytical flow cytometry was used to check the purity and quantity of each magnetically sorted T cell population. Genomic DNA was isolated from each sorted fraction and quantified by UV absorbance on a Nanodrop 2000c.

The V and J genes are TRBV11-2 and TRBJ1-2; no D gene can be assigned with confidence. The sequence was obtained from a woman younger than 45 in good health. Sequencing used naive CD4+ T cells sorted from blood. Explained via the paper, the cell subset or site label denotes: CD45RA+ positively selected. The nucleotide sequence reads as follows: TGTGCCAGCAGCCTAGCAGCAAAGGGTGGCTACACCTTC. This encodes CASSLAAKGGYTF.